The next 27 T cell receptor beta chains were all read from a single sample in a study of shared clonotypes between healthy human individuals. Libraries were prepared by immunoSEQ multiplex PCR; TCRdb keeps only in-frame clonotypes and omits some of them. Here the sample spans roughly 2,500,000 clones, 93% being singletons. The sequenced material came from naive CD4+ T cells from PBMCs. The sample's subset: CD45RA+ positively selected. The receptors come from a man between 18 and 35 years old in good health. Some clones in this sample may be carry-over from other donors' samples.

The V gene is TRBV7-9, the J gene TRBJ2-1; 9 positions match TRBD2. V lost 0 bases and J lost 1; bases outside the gene matches: 4. This CDR3 is 17 amino acids long. Per germline, CDR1 SEHNR and CDR2 FQNEAQ (reference sequence). The CDR3 region has the DNA TGTGCCAGCAGCTTAGCCTTGGCGGGAGGGTCCTACAATGAGCAGTTCTTC. It codes for CASSLALAGGSYNEQFF.

This chain links TRBV7-8 with TRBJ2-1, with 14 bases lining up with TRBD2. CDR1 and CDR2 (germline): SGHVS, FQNEAQ. The ends lost 4 bases at V and 8 bases at J; junction bases unmatched: 4. The CDR3 totals 15 residues. Here the CDR3 DNA reads TGTGCCAGCAGCTACGGACTAGCGGGAGGCGATGAGCAGTTCTTC. Protein product: CASSYGLAGGDEQFF.

The rearrangement links TRBV5-6 to TRBJ2-3; TRBD2 might be the D (5 bases). This CDR3 contains 15 residues. The ends were cut back, 4 bases at V and 4 bases at J, with 16 bases in the middle. CDR1 is SGHDT, CDR2 YYEEEE, per germline. The CDR3 nucleotides read TGTGCCAGCAGCCGCGGGCGTGTTGTCGCAGATACGCAGTATTTT. Translating it yields CASSRGRVVADTQYF.

V and J are TRBV10-2 and TRBJ2-2, with TRBD2 matching over 11 bases. Losses at the gene ends were 5 bases for V and 1 base for J; bases not matched to a gene: 3. This CDR3 is 16 amino acids long. The germline V gene encodes CDR1 WSHSY and CDR2 SAAADI. The CDR3 DNA sequence: TGCGCCAGCAGTCCTGGGACTAGCGGGAACACCGGGGAGCTGTTTTTT. It encodes CASSPGTSGNTGELFF.

The chain has TRBV28 and TRBJ2-3; 7 bases fit TRBD2. Germline V CDR1 and CDR2: MDHEN, SYDVKM. The CDR3 has 13 amino acids. The V segment lost 5 bases and the J segment 1 base; nucleotides outside the gene matches: 0. CDR3: CASSTSGTDTQYF. CDR3 DNA: TGTGCCAGCAGTACTAGCGGCACAGATACGCAGTATTTT.

This clone was detected once. The chain links TRBV4-3 to TRBJ2-1; weak D call: TRBD2 (6 bases). CDR1 is LGHNA and CDR2 is YSLEER in the germline V gene. The CDR3 runs 20 residues. Trimming took off 0 bases at V and 8 bases at J, with 29 bases between the two ends. CDR3 sequence (DNA): TGCGCCAGCAGCCAAGATCCGGGTTCGCGTTTGGCGGGATTGGGATATGAGCAGTTCTTC. This gives the protein CASSQDPGSRLAGLGYEQFF.

A single count supports this clone. Other DNA sequences in the sample encode the same CDR3. The chain has TRBV28 and TRBJ2-7; D is unresolved. This CDR3 has 10 amino acids. V shed 2 bases and J shed 7 bases, with 3 bases lying between them. Germline CDR1 and CDR2: MDHEN and SYDVKM. The DNA of the CDR3 is TGTGCCAGCAGTTTAGGGGAGCAGTACTTC. Residues: CASSLGEQYF.

V is TRBV5-1 and J is TRBJ2-2, with 8 bases that match TRBD2. The CDR3 sequence is 17 residues long. The V and J ends lost 4 bases and 6 bases, in that order; junction bases with no gene match: 14. Germline assignment: CDR1 SGHRS and CDR2 YFSETQ. CDR3 nucleotides: TGCGCCAGCAGCGGTGGACTAGCCAGGGAAGGGGCCGGGGAGCTGTTTTTT. Residues: CASSGGLAREGAGELFF.

The chain combines TRBV9 with TRBJ2-1, with D possibly matching TRBD1 (5 bases). The germline gives CDR1 SGDLS, CDR2 YYNGEE. Trimming left V 3 bases short and J 6 bases short, with 16 bases between. The CDR3 covers 15 residues. The CDR3 DNA sequence: TGTGCCAGCAGCGAGGGGCTCCGCTACCCCAATGAGCAGTTCTTC. Translating it yields CASSEGLRYPNEQFF.

V gene TRBV2 combines with J gene TRBJ2-1; no definite D call. V was trimmed by 4 bases and J by 0 bases, leaving 13 bases between them. The germline V gene has CDR1 SNHLY and CDR2 FYNNEI. This CDR3 spans 16 amino acids. The CDR3 sequence is CASSVPTPSSYNEQFF. The CDR3 DNA reads as TGTGCCAGCAGTGTCCCGACCCCCAGCTCCTACAATGAGCAGTTCTTC.

This clone was recorded only once. This chain links TRBV15 with TRBJ1-2, with 7 bases identical to TRBD1. The V segment lost 0 bases and the J segment 5 bases; nucleotides outside the gene matches: 12. The CDR3 runs 17 residues. Per the germline V gene, CDR1 is LNHNV and CDR2 is YYDKDF (reference sequence). The CDR3 region has the DNA TGTGCCACCAGCAGAGATCCAGTAGAGGGGGCGGCATATGGCTACACCTTC. It encodes CATSRDPVEGAAYGYTF.

Details on this clone: In the same sample, other DNA sequences code for this CDR3. The V and J genes are TRBV5-1 and TRBJ2-7; 10 bases align to TRBD2. Germline V gene sequence: CDR1 SGHRS, CDR2 YFSETQ. The CDR3 is made up of 14 amino acids. Germline trimming cut 4 bases from V and 1 base from J; bases unmatched to any gene: 2. CDR3: CASSVTSGSYEQYF. CDR3 in DNA: TGCGCCAGCAGCGTGACTAGCGGGTCCTACGAGCAGTACTTC.

The chain couples TRBV2 to TRBJ2-1; 8 positions match TRBD2. The germline gives CDR1 SNHLY, CDR2 FYNNEI. Trimming cost V 1 base and J 4 bases; bases outside gene matches: 9. The CDR3 has 17 amino acids. The CDR3 is CASSEDLSGSTYNEQFF. CDR3 nucleotides: TGTGCCAGCAGTGAAGACTTAAGCGGGAGTACGTACAATGAGCAGTTCTTC. The full variable domain, in which reference TRBV2 and TRBJ2-1 provide the parts outside the CDR3, is EPEVTQTPSHQVTQMGQEVILRCVPISNHLYFYWYRQILGQKVEFLVSFYNNEISEKSEIFDDQFSVERPDGSNFTLKIRSTKLEDSAMYFCASSEDLSGSTYNEQFFGPGTRLTVL.

The V and J genes are TRBV2 and TRBJ1-5, with 8 bases identical to TRBD1. This CDR3 comprises 15 residues. The V gene end was trimmed by 7 bases and the J gene end by 3 bases; junction bases not matched to a gene: 8. CDR1 and CDR2 from the germline V gene are SNHLY and FYNNEI. The CDR3 spells CASTRLDRDNQPQHF. As DNA, the CDR3 is TGTGCCAGCACCAGACTGGACAGGGACAATCAGCCCCAGCATTTT.

The chain couples TRBV28 to TRBJ2-5; the match to TRBD1 covers 9 bases. This CDR3 spans 15 amino acids. Germline loops: CDR1 MDHEN, CDR2 SYDVKM. Losses at the gene ends were 3 bases for V and 1 base for J; bases not matched to a gene: 3. CDR3 loop: CASSFRQGVQETQYF. CDR3 in DNA: TGTGCCAGCAGTTTTCGACAGGGGGTCCAAGAGACCCAGTACTTC. Supplemented by reference TRBV28 and TRBJ2-5, the full variable domain reads DVKVTQSSRYLVKRTGEKVFLECVQDMDHENMFWYRQDPGLGLRLIYFSYDVKMKEKGDIPEGYSVSREKKERFSLILESASTNQTSMYLCASSFRQGVQETQYFGPGTRLLVL.

The gene calls are TRBV19 and TRBJ2-1; D not resolved. Germline CDR1 LNHDA, CDR2 SQIVND (reference sequence). Trimming pared 1 base from V and 6 bases from J, leaving 13 bases between. The CDR3 length is 15 residues. The CDR3 bases are TGTGCCAGTAGTATAGTCTCTTGGGCTAGCAATGAGCAGTTCTTC. Translation gives CASSIVSWASNEQFF.

V is TRBV29-1 and J is TRBJ1-1; D perhaps matches TRBD1 (6 bases). Trimming took off 3 bases at V and 8 bases at J, with 19 bases between the two ends. The germline V gene encodes CDR1 SQVTM and CDR2 ANQGSEA. The CDR3 contains 14 residues. CDR3 amino acids: CSVESRGGVVEAFF. The CDR3 nucleotides read TGCAGCGTTGAGAGTCGTGGGGGCGTTGTCGAAGCTTTCTTT.

The chain carries TRBV30 and TRBJ1-2; D gene uncertain. With 5 bases removed from V and 3 bases from J, the gap between germline ends came to 10 bases. In germline, CDR1 is GTSNPN, CDR2 SVGIG (reference sequence). CDR3 length: 12 residues. This CDR3 reads CAWRSPHYGYTF. DNA of the CDR3: TGTGCCTGGCGCAGCCCCCACTATGGCTACACCTTC.

The chain joins TRBV7-3 to TRBJ2-7, with D tentatively TRBD1 or TRBD2 (5 bases each). Germline CDR1 and CDR2: SGHTA and FQGTGA. This CDR3 has 15 amino acids. The V gene lost 5 bases and the J gene lost 3 bases, with 17 bases spanning the gap. The CDR3 nucleotides read TGTGCCAGCAGCCGCTCTGGGGGTCCACTCTACGAGCAGTACTTC. This gives the protein CASSRSGGPLYEQYF.

The chain recombines TRBV10-3 with TRBJ2-5; 9 bases map to TRBD2. V dropped 5 bases and J dropped 5; count of bases not matched to a gene: 9. CDR1 and CDR2 (germline): ENHRY, SYGVKD. This CDR3 has 15 amino acids. The CDR3 is CAISPTSGSTETQYF. The CDR3 region has the DNA TGTGCCATCAGTCCGACTAGCGGCAGTACGGAGACCCAGTACTTC.

A single count supports this clone. The sample contains more than one DNA sequence encoding this CDR3. The chain recombines TRBV5-4 with TRBJ1-2; possible D gene TRBD1, 5 bases. V was pared by 0 bases and J by 11 bases, with 20 bases between. Germline values: CDR1 SGHNT, CDR2 YYREEE (reference sequence). The length of the CDR3 is 15 residues. This CDR3 reads CASSLEIWGRGGYTF. CDR3 coding DNA: TGTGCCAGCAGCTTGGAAATCTGGGGCCGGGGTGGTTACACCTTC. Full variable domain (outside the CDR3, taken from reference TRBV5-4 and TRBJ1-2): ETGVTQSPTHLIKTRGQQVTLRCSSQSGHNTVSWYQQALGQGPQFIFQYYREEENGRGNFPPRFSGLQFPNYSSELNVNALELDDSALYLCASSLEIWGRGGYTFGSGTRLTVV.

This clone appeared a single time. J is TRBJ1-5 and V is TRBV7-8; 11 positions match TRBD1. Germline V gene data show CDR1 as SGHVS and CDR2 as FQNEAQ. The length of the CDR3 is 15 residues. Trimming at V came to 5 bases and at J to 4 bases, leaving 4 bases not matched to a gene. The CDR3 region is CASSRDRGSNQPQHF. The CDR3 DNA is TGTGCCAGCAGCAGGGACAGGGGGTCAAATCAGCCCCAGCATTTT.

The V call is TRBV18, the J call TRBJ2-2; TRBD1 aligns across 9 bases. Germline CDR1 KGHSH, CDR2 LQKENI. The V segment lost 2 bases and the J segment 5 bases; nucleotides outside the gene matches: 3. CDR3 length: 15 amino acids. The CDR3 DNA sequence: TGTGCCAGCTCACCAAAGGACAGGGGTACCGGGGAGCTGTTTTTT. Translated: CASSPKDRGTGELFF.

The chain has TRBV30 and TRBJ1-4; 9 bases are shared with TRBD1. Germline V gene lookup returns CDR1 GTSNPN and CDR2 SVGIG (reference sequence). This CDR3 contains 16 residues. Germline trimming cut 6 bases from V and 8 bases from J; bases unmatched to any gene: 16. This CDR3 reads CACTRGQGIRGEKLFF. CDR3 coding DNA: TGTGCCTGTACTCGGGGACAGGGAATAAGAGGAGAAAAACTGTTTTTT.

The chain's CDR3 is CSVDAGAVFYGYTF. CDR3 in DNA: TGCAGCGTTGACGCAGGGGCAGTATTCTATGGCTACACCTTC. The chain employs TRBV29-1 and TRBJ1-2; D is possibly TRBD1 (6 bases). V dropped 3 bases and J dropped 4 bases, with 15 bases sitting between them. Germline V gives CDR1 SQVTM, CDR2 ANQGSEA. The length of the CDR3 is 14 residues.

The rearrangement links TRBV19 to TRBJ1-2; unclear D gene. This CDR3 has 14 residues. CDR1 is LNHDA, CDR2 SQIVND, per germline (reference sequence). Deletions cut 5 bases from V and 2 bases from J, with 12 bases between. Here the CDR3 reads CASSPRGWNYGYTF. The DNA of the CDR3 is TGTGCCAGTAGTCCACGAGGCTGGAACTATGGCTACACCTTC.

The chain is built from TRBV11-3 and TRBJ1-4; D remains unclear. CDR1 SGHNT and CDR2 YENEEA come from the germline V gene. Trimming left V 1 base short and J 4 bases short, with 22 bases between. The CDR3 extends over 19 amino acids. CDR3: CASSLARKMQPVLNEKLFF. The CDR3 DNA reads TGTGCCAGCAGCTTAGCTAGAAAGATGCAACCGGTCCTTAATGAAAAACTGTTTTTT.